The 11 T cell receptor beta chains below come from one sample, sequenced in a study of OX40 agonist ivuxolimab in advanced cancers. The method was immunoSEQ multiplex PCR; TCRdb's version includes in-frame clones alone and lacks a portion of them. The sample lists about 20,000 clones; roughly nine tenths were seen once. Sequencing used CD4+ or CD8+ T cells sorted from blood, obtained in a trial of the OX40 agonist ivuxolimab. The receptor set was obtained from an adult with an advanced solid tumor such as melanoma, head and neck, liver or kidney cancer.

The chain carries TRBV11-3 and TRBJ2-7; a possible D gene is TRBD1 (6 bases). The CDR3 is made up of 17 amino acids. Germline V gene data show CDR1 as SGHNT and CDR2 as YENEEA. Trimming took off 5 bases at V and 1 base at J, with 21 bases between the two ends. The CDR3 sequence is CASSHFIRDGQSYEQYF. In DNA, the CDR3 is TGTGCCAGCAGCCACTTCATCCGGGACGGACAGTCCTACGAGCAGTACTTC.

The rearrangement uses TRBV7-2 and TRBJ1-2, with 7 bases identical to TRBD1. The V gene's germline CDR1 is SGHTA and CDR2 FQGNSA. V was clipped by 5 bases and J by 2 bases; unmatched bases: 2. This CDR3 is built from 13 residues. This CDR3 is CASSQDRNYGYTF. The DNA of the CDR3 is TGTGCCAGCAGCCAGGACAGGAACTATGGCTACACCTTC.

The rearrangement uses TRBV4-1 and TRBJ1-1, with no clear D. Trimming removed 1 base at V and 4 bases at J, with 4 bases between. Germline CDR1 and CDR2: MGHRA and YSYEKL. The CDR3 consists of 12 residues. This CDR3 is CASSQGRTEAFF. As DNA, the CDR3 is TGCGCCAGCAGCCAAGGCCGCACTGAAGCTTTCTTT.

Points on this clone: The same CDR3 can be traced to other DNA sequences in this sample. The chain employs TRBV2 and TRBJ2-7; 8 nucleotides line up with TRBD2. The CDR3 totals 15 residues. Germline values: CDR1 SNHLY, CDR2 FYNNEI. The J segment lost 7 bases and the V segment lost 2 bases, leaving 10 bases of the junction unmatched. The CDR3 region is CASSEQSGGGREQYF. CDR3 DNA sequence: TGTGCCAGCAGTGAACAAAGCGGGGGTGGGCGGGAGCAGTACTTC.

The CDR3 DNA follows: TGTGCCAGCAGCTTAGTAGCGCCTACAGAGAACTATGGCTACACCTTC. Translated, it gives CASSLVAPTENYGYTF. J is TRBJ1-2 and V is TRBV7-8; D ambiguous. The CDR3 sequence is 16 residues long. Germline lookup yields CDR1 SGHVS and CDR2 FQNEAQ. V lost 1 base and J 2 bases, leaving 14 bases between the germline ends.

The J gene is TRBJ2-5, the V gene TRBV9; 13 bases are a match to TRBD2. The J segment lost 4 bases and the V segment lost 3 bases, leaving 6 bases of the junction unmatched. This CDR3 comprises 16 residues. The V gene's germline CDR1 is SGDLS and CDR2 YYNGEE. The CDR3 DNA reads TGTGCCAGCAGCGCGGGGACTAGCGGGACTGCAGAGACCCAGTACTTC. It codes for CASSAGTSGTAETQYF.

Here the CDR3 reads CASSIRAGGTYNEQFF. The CDR3 nucleotides read TGTGCCAGTAGTATCCGTGCAGGGGGGACCTACAATGAGCAGTTCTTC. The chain is built from TRBV19 and TRBJ2-1; D may be TRBD1 (7 bases). V was cut by 3 bases and J by 2 bases, with 14 bases left in between. The CDR3 is 16 residues long. Germline CDR1 reads LNHDA; CDR2 reads SQIVND (reference sequence).

This clone appeared once. V usage is TRBV7-2 and J usage is TRBJ2-1; 8 bases fit TRBD2. Germline CDR1 and CDR2: SGHTA and FQGNSA. V shed 0 bases and J 0 bases; nucleotides not matched to a gene: 7. The CDR3 extends over 18 amino acids. CDR3 nucleotide sequence: TGTGCCAGCAGCTTAGCGGGGGTAGCGGGGTACTCCTACAATGAGCAGTTCTTC. Translated: CASSLAGVAGYSYNEQFF.

This clone was detected once. The rearrangement links TRBV15 to TRBJ1-4; TRBD1 aligns across 11 bases. CDR1 is LNHNV and CDR2 is YYDKDF in the germline V gene (reference sequence). The V segment lost 3 bases and the J segment 16 bases; nucleotides outside the gene matches: 13. The CDR3 is 15 residues long. CDR3 protein: CATSRAAGQGGLPFF. As DNA, the CDR3 is TGTGCCACCAGCAGGGCCGCGGGACAGGGGGGACTACCGTTTTTT. Filled out from reference TRBV15 and TRBJ1-4, the complete variable domain reads DAMVIQNPRYQVTQFGKPVTLSCSQTLNHNVMYWYQQKSSQAPKLLFHYYDKDFNNEADTPDNFQSRRPNTSFCFLDIRSPGLGDTAMYLCATSRAAGQGGLPFFGSGTQLSVL.

The rearrangement joins TRBV11-3 to TRBJ2-3; 10 nucleotides line up with TRBD2. V was pared by 4 bases and J by 6 bases, with 7 bases of the junction left unmatched. The CDR3 has 15 amino acids. Germline-derived CDR1 and CDR2 are SGHNT and YENEEA. CDR3 DNA sequence: TGTGCCAGCAGCTCGGTTGGACTAGCGGATGATACGCAGTATTTT. Protein: CASSSVGLADDTQYF. Drawing the rest from reference TRBV11-3 and TRBJ2-3, the complete variable domain is EAGVVQSPRYKIIEKKQPVAFWCNPISGHNTLYWYLQNLGQGPELLIRYENEEAVDDSQLPKDRFSAERLKGVDSTLKIQPAELGDSAVYLCASSSVGLADDTQYFGPGTRLTVL.

This clone appeared once. The V and J genes are TRBV2 and TRBJ2-7; 10 bases line up with TRBD2. V dropped 1 base and J dropped 7; count of bases not matched to a gene: 7. The CDR3 has 15 residues. Per the germline V gene, CDR1 is SNHLY and CDR2 is FYNNEI. The CDR3 is CASSEGTSGLREQYF. The CDR3 DNA reads as TGTGCCAGCAGTGAAGGGACTAGCGGTCTGCGGGAGCAGTACTTC.